These 16 T cell receptor beta chains were sequenced from one sample in a study of PD-1 blockade in classical Hodgkin lymphoma. Method: immunoSEQ multiplex PCR; TCRdb's copy keeps in-frame clones and lacks some. The table shows about 64,000 clones, with around 94% occurring only once. Time point of the sample: cycle 4 day 1 (C4D1), after more than five weeks of nivolumab. There was relapse after autologous stem cell transplantation in every patient, and there was variation in brentuximab vedotin exposure. The sample was peripheral blood mononuclear cells (PBMCs), taken before the fourth cycle of nivolumab. Every receptor here comes from a human donor with classical Hodgkin lymphoma.

J is TRBJ1-1 and V is TRBV28; D is unresolved. From germline, CDR1 is MDHEN and CDR2 SYDVKM. The CDR3 totals 12 residues. V lost 6 bases, J lost 4 bases, and 9 bases lay in between. CDR3 coding DNA: TGTGCCAGCAGCATACCGGGCACTGAAGCTTTCTTT. This translates into CASSIPGTEAFF.

This clone was seen once. The chain employs TRBV5-1 and TRBJ1-6; D perhaps matches TRBD1 (5 bases). CDR1 is SGHRS, CDR2 YFSETQ, per germline. The length of the CDR3 is 15 residues. The ends were cut back, 4 bases at V and 5 bases at J, with 13 bases in the middle. The chain's CDR3 is CASSRDAGNNSPLHF. The CDR3 DNA reads TGCGCCAGCAGCCGCGACGCAGGGAATAATTCACCCCTCCACTTT.

The rearrangement uses TRBV6-5 and TRBJ2-3, with 8 bases matching TRBD2. V was pared by 4 bases and J by 2 bases, with 5 bases of the junction left unmatched. Germline V gene lookup returns CDR1 MNHEY and CDR2 SVGAGI. The CDR3 contains 15 residues. The CDR3 sequence is CASSLRGGFTDTQYF. The CDR3 DNA sequence: TGTGCCAGCAGTTTACGGGGGGGCTTCACAGATACGCAGTATTTT.

The gene calls are TRBV10-2 and TRBJ2-7; D may be TRBD2 (5 bases). V lost 3 bases and J lost 3, with 12 bases in between. CDR3 length: 14 amino acids. Germline values: CDR1 WSHSY, CDR2 SAAADI. The CDR3 DNA reads as TGCGCCAGCAGTGATTTTGAGGGTTACTACGAGCAGTACTTC. Translated: CASSDFEGYYEQYF.

The chain combines TRBV5-1 with TRBJ1-5; D uncertain. Deletions cut 0 bases from V and 7 bases from J, with 11 bases between. The CDR3 covers 14 residues. Germline loops: CDR1 SGHRS, CDR2 YFSETQ. The CDR3 here is CASSLDPEGQPQHF. CDR3 DNA: TGCGCCAGCAGCTTGGATCCCGAGGGACAGCCCCAGCATTTT.

The J gene is TRBJ1-5, the V gene TRBV13, with 7 nucleotides matching TRBD1. This CDR3 contains 13 residues. Germline CDR1 and CDR2: PRHDT and FYEKMQ (reference sequence). V was clipped by 5 bases and J by 6 bases; unmatched bases: 4. Written as DNA, the CDR3 is TGTGCCAGCAGCCGGGGACAGTTTCAGCCCCAGCATTTT. This translates into CASSRGQFQPQHF.

The chain combines TRBV5-4 with TRBJ1-2, with TRBD1 matching over 8 bases. This CDR3 spans 14 amino acids. The trim removed 5 bases at V and 8 bases at J, leaving 11 bases unmatched. Germline CDR1 SGHNT, CDR2 YYREEE (reference sequence). The CDR3: CASRDPDRGRGYTF. CDR3 in DNA: TGTGCCAGCAGAGATCCCGACAGGGGACGAGGCTACACCTTC.

This chain links TRBV7-2 with TRBJ2-1; 7 nucleotides agree with TRBD2. CDR1 is SGHTA and CDR2 is FQGNSA in the germline V gene. This CDR3 has 17 amino acids. The junction had 13 bases not matched to a gene; V was cut back by 3 bases and J by 5 bases. For the CDR3, the DNA is TGTGCCAGCAGCTTCACTCTCGGGGCGGGGGTTAACAATGAGCAGTTCTTC. It encodes CASSFTLGAGVNNEQFF. Based on the CDR3 plus reference TRBV7-2 and TRBJ2-1, the full variable domain is GAGVSQSPSNKVTEKGKDVELRCDPISGHTALYWYRQSLGQGLEFLIYFQGNSAPDKSGLPSDRFSAERTGGSVSTLTIQRTQQEDSAVYLCASSFTLGAGVNNEQFFGPGTRLTVL.

The rearrangement links TRBV4-1 to TRBJ2-5; D not resolved. The germline CDR1 and CDR2 sequences are MGHRA and YSYEKL. Trimming removed 1 base from V and 2 bases from J, with 11 bases in between. The CDR3 consists of 15 residues. The CDR3 region is CASSQVWAGQETQYF. The CDR3 DNA reads TGCGCCAGCAGCCAAGTTTGGGCAGGACAAGAGACCCAGTACTTC.

The chain has TRBV7-2 and TRBJ2-1; D call uncertain. Germline V gives CDR1 SGHTA, CDR2 FQGNSA. Trimming took 1 base from V and 6 from J, leaving 10 bases between them. The CDR3 is made up of 14 amino acids. This CDR3 is CASSLGPPINEQFF. The CDR3 DNA is TGTGCCAGCAGCTTAGGGCCCCCTATCAATGAGCAGTTCTTC.

The chain combines TRBV6-1 with TRBJ1-2; D unclear. The germline V and J ends were trimmed by 7 bases and 4 bases, with 16 bases remaining between them. Germline CDR1 MNHNS, CDR2 SASEGT. The CDR3 runs to 14 residues. The CDR3 DNA reads TGTGCCAGCATAACTCGGGAGTCTGGCTATGGCTACACCTTC. Its protein product is CASITRESGYGYTF.

The rearrangement joins TRBV7-6 to TRBJ2-3; D gene ambiguous. Germline V gives CDR1 SGHVS, CDR2 FNYEAQ. The V gene lost 3 bases and the J gene lost 5 bases, with 6 bases spanning the gap. CDR3 length: 12 residues. The CDR3 DNA follows: TGTGCCAGCAGCTTCAACGGAGATACGCAGTATTTT. Translating it yields CASSFNGDTQYF.

The CDR3 region has the DNA TGCGCCAGCAGCCAAGTCGCAACTAGCGGGAGTGCAGATACGCAGTATTTT. Residues: CASSQVATSGSADTQYF. J is TRBJ2-3 and V is TRBV4-1; 11 nucleotides line up with TRBD2. This CDR3 spans 17 amino acids. Losses at the gene ends were 1 base for V and 4 bases for J; bases not matched to a gene: 7. The V gene's germline CDR1 is MGHRA and CDR2 YSYEKL.

This chain joins TRBV10-3 and TRBJ2-2; D is unclear. Germline assignment: CDR1 ENHRY and CDR2 SYGVKD. V gave up 8 bases and J gave up 4 bases, with 17 bases separating them. The CDR3 is 15 amino acids. The CDR3 region is CAIQPSDTVTGELFF. For the CDR3, the DNA is TGTGCCATCCAACCATCAGACACCGTCACCGGGGAGCTGTTTTTT.

This sequence joins TRBV6-6 and TRBJ1-4; TRBD1 matches 7 bases. Germline assignment: CDR1 MNHNY and CDR2 SVGAGI (reference sequence). Trimming at V came to 2 bases and at J to 5 bases, leaving 2 bases not matched to a gene. This CDR3 spans 14 amino acids. The CDR3: CASSYGGQNEKLFF. Here the CDR3 DNA reads TGTGCCAGCAGTTACGGGGGACAGAATGAAAAACTGTTTTTT.

The chain combines TRBV15 with TRBJ2-2; 9 bases fit TRBD2. This CDR3 is built from 18 residues. Trimming removed 5 bases from V and 0 bases from J; junction bases left unmatched: 10. The germline CDR1 and CDR2 sequences are LNHNV and YYDKDF (reference sequence). The CDR3 loop is CATSLDRLAEANTGELFF. The CDR3 DNA reads TGTGCCACCAGCTTAGACCGACTAGCGGAAGCGAACACCGGGGAGCTGTTTTTT.